Detailed here is one T cell receptor beta chain. The antigen remains unidentified. The data derive from a study of OX40 agonist ivuxolimab in advanced cancers. Study information: Treatment of patients was with ivuxolimab, an agonistic anti-OX40 (CD134) antibody. While on treatment, patients had intravenous ivuxolimab at 0.01 to 10 mg/kg every 2 weeks. Points from the study as a whole: Averaging showed that CD8+ T cells had more expanded clones than CD4+ did. Low normalized T-cell clonal expansion also characterized some of the nonresponders.

Germline CDR1 reads SGDLS; CDR2 reads YYNGEE. V dropped 3 bases and J dropped 2; count of bases not matched to a gene: 8. This CDR3 comprises 15 residues. Data came from immunoSEQ multiplex PCR; TCRdb stores just in-frame clones and leaves some out. The top ten hold about 0.65% of the sample, which has about 50,000 clones, roughly 84% seen once. The chain employs TRBV9 and TRBJ2-7, with 7 bases lining up with TRBD1. The sequence came from an adult with an advanced solid tumor such as melanoma, head and neck, liver or kidney cancer. Specimen: CD4+ or CD8+ T cells sorted from blood, collected in a trial of the OX40 agonist ivuxolimab. CDR3 coding DNA: TGTGCCAGCAGCGCAGGGGACAGATCCACCTACGAGCAGTACTTC. Protein sequence: CASSAGDRSTYEQYF.